The source of this TCR beta chain is a study of cytomegalovirus exposure and HLA in healthy donors. Whole-study context: Out of 170 million or so T cells, an earlier analysis found about 120 million unique TCR beta sequences in total. Early released data had tens of millions of unique TCRs, all coming from HLA-typed donors.

As regards this clone: Its antigen is still unknown.

The donors comprised healthy bone marrow donors. Germline loops: CDR1 KGHSY, CDR2 FQNENV. CDR3 length equals 13 residues. Trimming shortened V by 5 bases and J by 10 bases, and 12 bases separated the two germline ends. The PCR had 60 Vbeta and 13 Jbeta primers. Sequencing used immunoSEQ multiplex PCR; TCRdb keeps in-frame clones, though not all of them. The listing contains more than 130,000 clones. Broader study findings: In most subjects, TCR beta sequences reportedly gave accurate predictions of HLA-A and HLA-B alleles.

This receptor was taken from a man between 35 and 55 years old in good health and CMV-seronegative. J is TRBJ1-6 and V is TRBV16, with D possibly matching TRBD1 (6 bases). The sequencing sample was made of PBMCs. The CDR3 sequence: CASSFTGNSPLHF. The DNA of the CDR3 is TGTGCCAGCAGCTTTACAGGGAACTCACCCCTCCACTTT.